A selection of T cell receptor beta chains follows, all from one sample in a study of OX40 agonist ivuxolimab in advanced cancers. Clones were sequenced by immunoSEQ multiplex PCR, and TCRdb holds only the in-frame ones, with some missing. Here the sample spans around 35,000 clones, about 76% being singletons. Sequenced material: CD4+ or CD8+ T cells sorted from blood, taken in a trial of the OX40 agonist ivuxolimab. Receptors originate from an adult with an advanced solid tumor such as melanoma, head and neck, liver or kidney cancer. CDR3s leave out the opening cysteine and the closing phenylalanine or tryptophan.

>TRBJ2-3|TRBV30
AWSVDRGDTQY
>TRBJ2-1|TRBV7-2
ASRGDSQYNEQF
>TRBJ2-6|TRBV27
ASRSAGANVLT
>TRBJ1-2|TRBV19
ASSISRDRGHGYT
>TRBJ2-5|TRBV7-2
ASSLVGDGTQY
>TRBJ1-2|TRBV18
ASSPEAYGYT
>TRBJ1-3|TRBV5-1
ASRRDTGNTIY
>TRBJ2-1|TRBV6-6
ASRGVGGSYNEQF
>TRBJ1-5|TRBV19
ASSIVIGYSNQPQH
>TRBJ1-1|TRBV29-1
SVGPGYTEAF
>TRBJ1-5|TRBV18
ASSEGYSNQPQH
>TRBJ2-2|TRBV5-4
ASSLDPDANTGELF
>TRBJ1-2|TRBV28
ATQPGQGLDGYT
>TRBJ2-7|TRBV28
ASSLGGSVDEQY
>TRBJ2-7|TRBV2
ASSEGPAAYEQY
>TRBJ1-4|TRBV5-1
ASSLEARKHEKLF
>TRBJ2-5|TRBV7-9
ASSLTQETQY
>TRBJ2-7|TRBV6-5
ASSSPSDYEQY
>TRBJ1-6|TRBV5-1
ASSLDGSLYNSPLH
>TRBJ2-5|TRBV19
ASSPSLVGTQY
>TRBJ2-3|TRBV7-2
ASSRTSGGSTDTQY
>TRBJ2-7|TRBV11-2
ASSLGLADSYEQY
>TRBJ2-3|TRBV4-2
ASTPMRGGTTDTQY
>TRBJ2-7|TRBV7-2
ASSLNYAYEQY
>TRBJ2-3|TRBV7-3
ASSLIGGMRTDTQY